The next 15 T cell receptor beta chains were all read from a single sample in a study of graft-versus-host responses after intestinal transplantation. Generated by immunoSEQ multiplex PCR, the TCRdb table keeps only in-frame clones and is missing some. There are roughly 100,000 clones in the sample; roughly 87% occur only once, and 0.7% to 0.9% lies in the top ten. Antigens of these TCRs are unknown. The sample consisted of unstimulated CD4+ T cells sorted from spleen or lymph node cells, taken before intestinal transplant. The receptor set was obtained from a human donor who received an intestinal transplant.

This sequence joins TRBV9 and TRBJ2-1; 11 nucleotides line up with TRBD2. Trimming at V came to 7 bases and at J to 4 bases, leaving 4 bases not matched to a gene. CDR1 is SGDLS and CDR2 is YYNGEE in the germline V gene. The length of the CDR3 is 14 residues. In DNA form, the CDR3 reads TGTGCCAGCGGCTTAGCGGGAGGGTACAATGAGCAGTTCTTC. Its translation: CASGLAGGYNEQFF.

The chain is built from TRBV6-1 and TRBJ1-2; 9 bases are a match to TRBD1. The CDR3 extends over 14 amino acids. The junction had 5 bases not matched to a gene; V was cut back by 6 bases and J by 3 bases. The germline V gene encodes CDR1 MNHNS and CDR2 SASEGT. The CDR3 loop is CASRGDRGYYGYTF. The CDR3 DNA is TGTGCCAGCAGGGGCGACAGGGGGTACTATGGCTACACCTTC.

This chain joins TRBV2 and TRBJ1-3, with 9 bases identical to TRBD1. V gave up 5 bases and J gave up 4 bases; unmatched junction bases: 3. Germline CDR1 SNHLY, CDR2 FYNNEI. CDR3 length: 14 residues. The DNA of the CDR3 is TGTGCCAGCAGTCTCACAGGGGGCGGAAACACCATATATTTT. It translates to CASSLTGGGNTIYF.

The CDR3 sequence: CASSWGDKRETQYF. The CDR3 bases are TGTGCCAGCAGCTGGGGGGACAAGCGGGAGACCCAGTACTTC. The V call is TRBV5-4, the J call TRBJ2-5; D possibly uses TRBD1 or TRBD2 (6 bases each). Trimming took 3 bases from V and 5 from J, leaving 14 bases between them. Germline values: CDR1 SGHNT, CDR2 YYREEE (reference sequence). This CDR3 region has 14 residues.

The gene calls are TRBV7-2 and TRBJ2-4; D is unclear. V lost 3 bases to trimming and J lost 0 bases, with 6 bases between them. CDR1 and CDR2 from the germline V gene are SGHTA and FQGNSA. CDR3 length: 14 amino acids. The CDR3 protein is CASSFKIAKNIQYF. The CDR3 nucleotides are TGTGCCAGCAGCTTCAAAATAGCCAAAAACATTCAGTACTTC.

V and J are TRBV27 and TRBJ2-7; no clear D. Looked up from germline, CDR1 is MNHEY and CDR2 is SMNVEV (reference sequence). The CDR3 has 15 residues. V lost 3 bases to trimming and J lost 3 bases, with 15 bases between them. In DNA, the CDR3 is TGTGCCAGCAGTTTTAAATGGTCGGAATTCTACGAGCAGTACTTC. Its protein is CASSFKWSEFYEQYF.

The chain has TRBV5-1 and TRBJ2-7; TRBD2 is a possible D gene (5 bases). The CDR3 is made up of 14 amino acids. Germline CDR1 is SGHRS and CDR2 is YFSETQ. V lost 2 bases, J lost 0 bases, and 9 bases lay in between. Written as DNA, the CDR3 is TGCGCCAGCAGCTTAATCAGCGGCTCCTACGAGCAGTACTTC. It is translated as CASSLISGSYEQYF.

This clone was seen just once. The chain is built from TRBV25-1 and TRBJ2-1; 8 positions match TRBD2. J was trimmed by 4 bases and V by 4 bases; bases with no gene match: 6. The germline gives CDR1 MGHDK, CDR2 SYGVNS. There are 15 residues in the CDR3. CDR3 bases: TGTGCCAGCAGTGGCGGACTAGCTCCGTACAATGAGCAGTTCTTC. Amino acid sequence: CASSGGLAPYNEQFF.

This sequence joins TRBV7-5 and TRBJ2-7; TRBD2, the table's D call, was not compared with the DNA. TRBV7-5 is a pseudogene locus. The CDR3 has 15 residues. The CDR3 nucleotides are TGTGTCAGAAGCTTAGGACTAGCGGGACGCTACGAGCAGTACTTC. Translating gives CVRSLGLAGRYEQYF.

The chain recombines TRBV6-6 with TRBJ1-5; no firm D call. V was clipped by 0 bases and J by 6 bases, with 6 bases between them. Germline lookup yields CDR1 MNHNY and CDR2 SVGAGI (reference sequence). The CDR3 extends over 13 amino acids. For the CDR3, the DNA is TGTGCCAGCAGTTACTCGGCGGGTCAGCCCCAGCATTTT. This sequence encodes CASSYSAGQPQHF.

The chain carries TRBV5-3 and TRBJ2-7; weak D call: TRBD2 (6 bases). TRBV5-3 is known as an ORF, though its function is uncertain. There are 15 residues in the CDR3. V was pared by 4 bases and J by 3 bases, with 17 bases between. The CDR3 DNA follows: TGTGCCAGAAGCCAGGTCGGACTAAAATGCTACGAGCAGTACTTC. This codes for CARSQVGLKCYEQYF.

V is TRBV2 and J is TRBJ2-3; the D is unclear. Trimming cost V 7 bases and J 2 bases, with 7 bases left between them. The CDR3 sequence is 12 residues long. Germline-derived CDR1 and CDR2 are SNHLY and FYNNEI. CDR3: CASNRYTDTQYF. In DNA form, the CDR3 reads TGTGCCAGCAACAGATACACAGATACGCAGTATTTT. Complete variable domain (other parts from reference TRBV2 and TRBJ2-3): EPEVTQTPSHQVTQMGQEVILRCVPISNHLYFYWYRQILGQKVEFLVSFYNNEISEKSEIFDDQFSVERPDGSNFTLKIRSTKLEDSAMYFCASNRYTDTQYFGPGTRLTVL.

The V call is TRBV11-2, the J call TRBJ2-1; D remains unclear. This CDR3 has 15 residues. V was pared by 1 base and J by 0 bases, with 7 bases between. Germline V gene lookup returns CDR1 SGHAT and CDR2 FQNNGV. The CDR3 nucleotides read TGTGCCAGCAGCTTAGGGGGTCTCTCCTACAATGAGCAGTTCTTC. Its translation is CASSLGGLSYNEQFF.

This rearrangement joins TRBV7-9 to TRBJ2-3; possible D gene TRBD2, 5 bases. Germline V gene sequence: CDR1 SEHNR, CDR2 FQNEAQ (reference sequence). The V end lost 1 base, the J end lost 2 bases, and 13 bases lay between the germline ends. The CDR3 spans 16 residues. The CDR3: CASSLDPGRVTDTQYF. For the CDR3, the DNA is TGTGCCAGCAGCTTAGACCCGGGAAGGGTCACAGATACGCAGTATTTT.

A single count supports this clone. This CDR3 reads CASSPIRAVGTEAFF. DNA of the CDR3: TGTGCCAGCAGCCCCATAAGGGCAGTCGGCACTGAAGCTTTCTTT. The chain joins TRBV7-9 to TRBJ1-1; D is unresolved. This CDR3 spans 15 amino acids. With 5 bases removed from V and 4 bases from J, the gap between germline ends came to 17 bases. CDR1 is SEHNR, CDR2 FQNEAQ, per germline (reference sequence).